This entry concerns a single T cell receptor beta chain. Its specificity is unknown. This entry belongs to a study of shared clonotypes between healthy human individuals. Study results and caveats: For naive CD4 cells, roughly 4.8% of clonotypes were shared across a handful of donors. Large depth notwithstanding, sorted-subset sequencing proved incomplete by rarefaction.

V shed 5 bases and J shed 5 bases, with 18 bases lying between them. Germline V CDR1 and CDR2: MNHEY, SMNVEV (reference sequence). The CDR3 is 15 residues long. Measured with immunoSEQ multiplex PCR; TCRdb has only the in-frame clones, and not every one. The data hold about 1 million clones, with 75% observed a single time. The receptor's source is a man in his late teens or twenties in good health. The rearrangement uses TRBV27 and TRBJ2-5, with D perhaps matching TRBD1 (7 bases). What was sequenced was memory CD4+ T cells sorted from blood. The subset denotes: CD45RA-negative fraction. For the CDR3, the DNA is TGTGCCAGCAGTCCGTGGAAGGGGGCGGGGGAGACCCAGTACTTC. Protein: CASSPWKGAGETQYF.